Listed below are T cell receptor beta chains from one sample, sequenced in a study of cytomegalovirus exposure and HLA in healthy donors. Sequencing was performed with immunoSEQ multiplex PCR; in TCRdb, only in-frame clones are kept and a portion is missing. Among some 130,000 clones, around 85% were seen once, and the ten largest hold less than 7%. Sequenced sample: PBMCs. These receptors came from a woman younger than 45 in good health and CMV-seropositive. CDR3s include the opening cysteine and the closing phenylalanine or tryptophan. Each record gives: CDR3 protein, J gene, V gene.

CASRARDLQHF | TRBJ1-5 | TRBV10-1
CASRRQFGDEQYF | TRBJ2-7 | TRBV6-5
CASSLATSGGEQFF | TRBJ2-1 | TRBV7-8
CASSSPSGGGVETQYF | TRBJ2-5 | TRBV28
CASSRGDTTYEQYF | TRBJ2-7 | TRBV28
CASSLGISSSGNTIYF | TRBJ1-3 | TRBV5-1
CSAWTVYGYTF | TRBJ1-2 | TRBV20-1
CASSFQGMNTEAFF | TRBJ1-1 | TRBV28
CASSRAGVRDEQYF | - | TRBV5-1
CSAKQGVTDTQYF | TRBJ2-3 | TRBV29-1
CASSDWGRGGYNEQFF | TRBJ2-1 | TRBV2
CAIRERGSLTDTQYF | TRBJ2-3 | TRBV10-3
CASSYRDRGTDTQYF | TRBJ2-3 | TRBV7-3
CASNEQGAYEQYF | TRBJ2-7 | TRBV6-5
CASSQSARGFDNEQFF | TRBJ2-1 | TRBV23-1